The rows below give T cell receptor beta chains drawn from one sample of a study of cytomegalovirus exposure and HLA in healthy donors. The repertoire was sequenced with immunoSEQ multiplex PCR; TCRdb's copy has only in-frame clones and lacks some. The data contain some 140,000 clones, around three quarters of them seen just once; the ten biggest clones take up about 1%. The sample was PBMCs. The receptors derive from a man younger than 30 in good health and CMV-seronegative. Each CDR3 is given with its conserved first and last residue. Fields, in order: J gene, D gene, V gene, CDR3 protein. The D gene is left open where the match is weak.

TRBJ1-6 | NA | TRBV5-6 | CASSPSPLRDNSPLHF
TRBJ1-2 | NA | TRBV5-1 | CASSLDSYGYTF
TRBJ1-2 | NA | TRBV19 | CASSISTQGLRGYTF
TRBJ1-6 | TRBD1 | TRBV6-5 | CASSSTGGNSPLHF
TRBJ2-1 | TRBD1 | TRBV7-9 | CASSLRGGQSSYNEQFF
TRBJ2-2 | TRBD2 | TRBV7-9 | CSSSTSGGYTGELFF
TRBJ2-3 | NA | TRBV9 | CASSVGGGTPIEATQYF
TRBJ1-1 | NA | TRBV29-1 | CSASQGGWTEAFF
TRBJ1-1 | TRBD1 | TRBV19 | CASSIGQGVTEAFF
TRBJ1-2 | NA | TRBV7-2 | CASSPGGEGGYTF
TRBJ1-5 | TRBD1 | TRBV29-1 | CSVAGTVLGPQHF
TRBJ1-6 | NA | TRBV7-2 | CASSLYGSSYNSPLHF
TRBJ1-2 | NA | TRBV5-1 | CASSLATGWDGYTF
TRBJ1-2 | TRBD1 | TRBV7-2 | CASSLQGMGYGYTF
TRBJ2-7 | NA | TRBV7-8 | CASSVGYEQYF
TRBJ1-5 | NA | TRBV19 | CASTRAPSNQPQHF
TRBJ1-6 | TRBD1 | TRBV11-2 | CASSLEPGGGGYSPLHF
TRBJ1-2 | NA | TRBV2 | CASDFGAGREAFGYTF
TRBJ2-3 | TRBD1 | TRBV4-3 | CASSQTGQGTDTQYF
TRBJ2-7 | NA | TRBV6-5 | CASSYSYGQTYEQYF
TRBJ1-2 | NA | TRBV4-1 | CASSQGPGGSNYGYTF
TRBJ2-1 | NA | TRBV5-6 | CASKETQVTPYNEQFF
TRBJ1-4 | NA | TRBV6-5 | CASSPGGKLFF
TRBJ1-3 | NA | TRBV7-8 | CASSSPGLAGNTIYF
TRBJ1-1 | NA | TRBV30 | CASYRRHTEAFF
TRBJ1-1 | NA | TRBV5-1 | CASSSSGADTEAFF
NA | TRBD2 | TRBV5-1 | CASRGRGEGYEQYF
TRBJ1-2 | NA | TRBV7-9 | CASSLEANGGLGYTF
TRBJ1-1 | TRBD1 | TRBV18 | CASSPRGDRANTEAFF
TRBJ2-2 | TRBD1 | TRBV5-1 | CASSHGQGNTGELFF
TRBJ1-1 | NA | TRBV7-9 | CASSIGQQEAFF
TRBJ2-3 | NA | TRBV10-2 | CASAEAGTDTQYF
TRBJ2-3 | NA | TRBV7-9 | CASTVIVPDTQYF
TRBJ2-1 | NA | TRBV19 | CASSNRGTYNEQFF
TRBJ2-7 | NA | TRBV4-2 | CASSKGAGGSGEQYF
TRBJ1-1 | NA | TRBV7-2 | CASSLAVSPGSTEAFF
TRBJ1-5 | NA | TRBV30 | CAWSVRVSNSREQPQHF
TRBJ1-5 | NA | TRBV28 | CASSLQGLDQPQHF
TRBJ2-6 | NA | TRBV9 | CASSPRGAASPGANVLTF
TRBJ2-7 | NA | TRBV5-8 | CASSLRGNSYEQYF
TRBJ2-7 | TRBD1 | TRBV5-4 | CASSPGQGNYEQYF
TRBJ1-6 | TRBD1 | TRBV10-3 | CAISPQGAVVNSPLHF
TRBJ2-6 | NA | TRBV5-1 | CASAYPQGSGANVLTF